The present entry profiles one T cell receptor beta chain with its context. No antigen is known for it. This specimen belongs to a study of cytomegalovirus exposure and HLA in healthy donors. Study information: Early on, a data release was issued that held about 85 million unique TCRs from HLA-typed donors. Study-wide findings and caveats: It emerged from a later analysis that several of the most significant clusters appeared to be linked to common viral pathogens. Trimming of TCR beta V- and J-genes showed a link, identified in a later analysis, to a missense DCLRE1C variant.

Researchers ran the PCR with 60 Vbeta and 13 Jbeta primers. Authors' processing steps: Later, tens of millions of unique TCR beta chains were counted in an analysis, and 8.5 million to 13 million of them were shared. The assay was immunoSEQ multiplex PCR, and TCRdb's table has in-frame clones only and misses some. V, J and clone size reflect that table, while D and trimming were determined from the DNA. The data contain about 120,000 clones, around 80% of them singletons. The clonotype comes from a man aged 30-40 years in good health and CMV-seropositive. Sequenced material: PBMCs.

CDR3: CASSHTGTSLEKLFF. The CDR3 coding sequence is TGCGCCAGCAGCCATACAGGAACCTCCTTAGAAAAACTGTTTTTT. This rearrangement joins TRBV4-1 to TRBJ1-4, with D perhaps TRBD1 (5 bases). Germline CDR1 and CDR2: MGHRA and YSYEKL. The CDR3 covers 15 residues. Trimming stripped 3 bases from V and 8 bases from J, with 16 bases between.